The clone carrying this TCR beta chain was found many times. Its antigen remains unknown. The TCRbeta library incorporated unique molecular identifiers. TCRdb ran MiXCR on the PCR reads and lists one entry per CDR3 protein. The data hold 240,000 or so distinct CDR3 sequences, with under 9.5% observed a single time. The CDR3 consists of 14 residues. J lost 2 bases, V lost 3 bases, and 3 bases had no gene match. Germline V gene sequence: CDR1 SEHNR, CDR2 FQNEAQ (reference sequence). The record originates from a study of T-cell reconstitution after alpha-beta-depleted transplantation in children. Broader study findings: T-cell counts and diversity at one year following transplant were attributed mainly to newly produced T cells. Reportedly, alpha-beta T cells present about two months post-transplant originated from several hundred expanded clones of graft origin. For some patients, TCRbeta diversity was high at day 60 because of recipient T cells and thymic progenitors that survived.

The receptor was isolated from a male patient aged 10 to 17 who had a stem cell transplant for acute lymphoblastic leukemia, so the T cells may come from the graft donor. V and J are TRBV7-9 and TRBJ2-7; the match to TRBD1 covers 8 bases. The sequencing here drew on PBMCs, mostly from graft donor cells, taken 180 days after TCRalphabeta/CD19-depleted stem cell transplant. CDR3 in amino acids: CASSFPTGAYEQYF. CDR3 coding DNA: TGTGCCAGCAGCTTCCCGACAGGGGCCTACGAGCAGTACTTC.